A few counts support the clone carrying this T cell receptor (beta chain). As yet, its antigen is unknown. This record belongs to a study of T cell responses to AZD1222 COVID-19 vaccine. Broader study findings: Compared with day 0, the breadth and depth of the Spike-specific TCR repertoire rose significantly after two doses of AZD1222. Baseline seropositivity characterized only a handful of AZD1222 recipients.

Germline lookup yields CDR1 LGHDT and CDR2 YNNKEL (reference sequence). Trimming removed 0 bases from V and 0 bases from J, with 15 bases in between. This CDR3 region has 18 residues. The data were produced by immunoSEQ multiplex PCR, yet TCRdb's version contains in-frame clones alone and is incomplete. This table has roughly 80,000 clones, over 85% appearing once. The sequencing used peripheral blood, collected on day 0 of AZD1222 vaccination. The TCR originated in an adult in good health. This chain links TRBV3-1 (or the pseudogene TRBV3-2) with TRBJ2-4; D may be TRBD1 (5 bases). This CDR3 is CASSQDPTGVLAKNIQYF. CDR3 nucleotide sequence: TGTGCCAGCAGCCAAGATCCCACAGGAGTTCTAGCCAAAAACATTCAGTACTTC.